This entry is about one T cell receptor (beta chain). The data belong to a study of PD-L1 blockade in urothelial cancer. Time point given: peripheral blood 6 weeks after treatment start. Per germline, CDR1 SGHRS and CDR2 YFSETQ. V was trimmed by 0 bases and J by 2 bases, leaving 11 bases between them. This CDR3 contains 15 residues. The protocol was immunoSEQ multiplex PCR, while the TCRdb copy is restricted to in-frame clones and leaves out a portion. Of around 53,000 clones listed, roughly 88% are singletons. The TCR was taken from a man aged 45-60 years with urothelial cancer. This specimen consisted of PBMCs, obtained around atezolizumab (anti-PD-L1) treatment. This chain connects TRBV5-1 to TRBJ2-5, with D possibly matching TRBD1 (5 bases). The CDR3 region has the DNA TGCGCCAGCAGCTTGGGACAGTTTGTTCAAGAGACCCAGTACTTC. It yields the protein CASSLGQFVQETQYF.